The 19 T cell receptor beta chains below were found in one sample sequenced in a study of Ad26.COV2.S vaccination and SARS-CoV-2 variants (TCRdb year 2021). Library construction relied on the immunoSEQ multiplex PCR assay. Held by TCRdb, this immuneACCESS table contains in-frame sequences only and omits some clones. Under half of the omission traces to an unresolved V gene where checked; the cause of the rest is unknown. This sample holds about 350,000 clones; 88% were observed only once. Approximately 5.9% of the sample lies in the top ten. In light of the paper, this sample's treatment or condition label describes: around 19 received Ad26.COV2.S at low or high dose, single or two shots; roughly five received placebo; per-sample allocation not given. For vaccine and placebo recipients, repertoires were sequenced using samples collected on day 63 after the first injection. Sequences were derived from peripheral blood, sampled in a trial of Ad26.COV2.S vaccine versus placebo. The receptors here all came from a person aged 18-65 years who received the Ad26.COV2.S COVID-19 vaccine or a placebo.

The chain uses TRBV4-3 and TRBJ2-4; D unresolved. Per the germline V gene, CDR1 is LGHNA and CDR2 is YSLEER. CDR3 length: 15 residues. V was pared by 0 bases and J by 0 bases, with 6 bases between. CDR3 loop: CASSQDAVAKNIQYF. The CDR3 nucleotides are TGCGCCAGCAGCCAAGATGCAGTAGCCAAAAACATTCAGTACTTC.

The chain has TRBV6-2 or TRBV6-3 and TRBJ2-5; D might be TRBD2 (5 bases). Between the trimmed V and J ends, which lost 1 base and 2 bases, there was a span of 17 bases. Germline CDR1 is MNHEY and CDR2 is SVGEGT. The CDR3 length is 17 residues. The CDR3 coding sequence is TGTGCCAGCAGTTACTTCTTTTCGGCGAGGGATCAAGAGACCCAGTACTTC. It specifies CASSYFFSARDQETQYF.

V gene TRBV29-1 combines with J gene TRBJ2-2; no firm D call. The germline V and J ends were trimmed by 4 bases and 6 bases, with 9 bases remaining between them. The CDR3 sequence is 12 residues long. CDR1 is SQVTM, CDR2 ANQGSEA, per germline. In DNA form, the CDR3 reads TGCAGCGTTGTACTCCCTGCCGGGGAGCTGTTTTTT. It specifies CSVVLPAGELFF.

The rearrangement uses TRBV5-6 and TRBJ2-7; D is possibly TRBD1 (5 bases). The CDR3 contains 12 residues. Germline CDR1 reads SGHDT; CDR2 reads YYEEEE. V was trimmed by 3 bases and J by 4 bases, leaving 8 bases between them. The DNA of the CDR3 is TGTGCCAGCAGCTCTGACAGTTACGAGCAGTACTTC. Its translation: CASSSDSYEQYF.

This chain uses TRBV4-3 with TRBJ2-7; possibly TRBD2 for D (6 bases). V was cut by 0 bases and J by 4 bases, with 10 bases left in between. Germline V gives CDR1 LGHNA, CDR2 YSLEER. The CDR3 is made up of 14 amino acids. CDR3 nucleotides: TGCGCCAGCAGCCAAGAGTTAGCGGAGTACGAGCAGTACTTC. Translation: CASSQELAEYEQYF.

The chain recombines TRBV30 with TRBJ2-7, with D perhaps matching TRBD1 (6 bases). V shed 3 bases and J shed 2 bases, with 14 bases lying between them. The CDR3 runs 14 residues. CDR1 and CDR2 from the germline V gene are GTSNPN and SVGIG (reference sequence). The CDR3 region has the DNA TGTGCCTGGAGCCTACAGGGTATGCCCTACGAGCAGTACTTC. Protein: CAWSLQGMPYEQYF.

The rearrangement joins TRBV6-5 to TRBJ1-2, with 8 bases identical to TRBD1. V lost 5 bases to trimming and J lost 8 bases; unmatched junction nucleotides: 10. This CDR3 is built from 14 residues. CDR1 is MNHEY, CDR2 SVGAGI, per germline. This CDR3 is CASSNRDRRQGYTF. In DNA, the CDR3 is TGTGCCAGCAGTAACCGGGACAGGAGGCAGGGCTACACCTTC.

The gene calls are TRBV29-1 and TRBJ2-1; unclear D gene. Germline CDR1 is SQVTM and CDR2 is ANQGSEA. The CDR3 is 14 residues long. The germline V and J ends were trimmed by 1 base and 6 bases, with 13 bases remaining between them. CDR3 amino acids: CSVEVFRISNEQFF. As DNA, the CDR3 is TGCAGCGTTGAAGTGTTCAGGATAAGCAATGAGCAGTTCTTC.

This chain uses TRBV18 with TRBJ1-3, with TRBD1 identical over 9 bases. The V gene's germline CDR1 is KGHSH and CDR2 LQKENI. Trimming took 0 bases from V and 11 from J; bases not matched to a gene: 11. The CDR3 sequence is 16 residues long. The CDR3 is CASSPPSLQGARSIYF. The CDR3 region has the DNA TGTGCCAGCTCACCACCGAGTCTACAGGGGGCAAGGTCCATATATTTT. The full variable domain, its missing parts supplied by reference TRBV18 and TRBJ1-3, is NAGVMQNPRHLVRRRGQEARLRCSPMKGHSHVYWYRQLPEEGLKFMVYLQKENIIDESGMPKERFSAEFPKEGPSILRIQQVVRGDSAAYFCASSPPSLQGARSIYFGEGSWLTVV.

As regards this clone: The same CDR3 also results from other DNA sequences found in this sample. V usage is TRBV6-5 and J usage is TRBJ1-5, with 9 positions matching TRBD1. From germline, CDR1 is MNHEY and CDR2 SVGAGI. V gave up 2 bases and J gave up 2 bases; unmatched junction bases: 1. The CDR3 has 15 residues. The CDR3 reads CASSYRTGGNQPQHF. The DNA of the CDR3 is TGTGCCAGCAGTTACCGGACAGGGGGCAATCAGCCCCAGCATTTT.

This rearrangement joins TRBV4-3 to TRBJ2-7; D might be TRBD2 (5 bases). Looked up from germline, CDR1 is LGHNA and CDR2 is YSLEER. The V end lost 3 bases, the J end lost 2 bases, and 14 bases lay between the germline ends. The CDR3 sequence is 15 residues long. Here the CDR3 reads CASSQEIARPYEQYF. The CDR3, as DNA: TGCGCCAGCAGCCAGGAGATAGCGCGGCCCTACGAGCAGTACTTC.

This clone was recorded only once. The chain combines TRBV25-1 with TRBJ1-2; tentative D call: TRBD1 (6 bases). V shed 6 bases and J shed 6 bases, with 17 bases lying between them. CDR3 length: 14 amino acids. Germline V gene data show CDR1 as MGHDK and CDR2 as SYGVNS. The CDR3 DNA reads TGTGCCAGCAGGGAAACAGGGTATGAAAATGGCTACACCTTC. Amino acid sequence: CASRETGYENGYTF.

CDR3 nucleotides: TGCGCCAGCAGCTTTGGGACATCTGGGGCCAACGTCCTGACTTTC. The encoded protein is CASSFGTSGANVLTF. The chain carries TRBV5-1 and TRBJ2-6, with a tentative D call TRBD1 (6 bases). Per the germline V gene, CDR1 is SGHRS and CDR2 is YFSETQ. The CDR3 totals 15 residues. The V gene lost 2 bases and the J gene lost 1 base, with 7 bases spanning the gap.

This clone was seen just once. Here the CDR3 reads CASSLFDRGNSPLHF. The CDR3, as DNA: TGTGCCAGTAGTCTTTTTGACAGGGGTAATTCACCCCTCCACTTT. V usage is TRBV19 and J usage is TRBJ1-6; 8 positions match TRBD1. This CDR3 comprises 15 residues. Germline CDR1 LNHDA, CDR2 SQIVND (reference sequence). The V and J ends lost 5 bases and 6 bases, in that order; junction bases with no gene match: 6. Supplemented by reference TRBV19 and TRBJ1-6, the full variable domain reads DGGITQSPKYLFRKEGQNVTLSCEQNLNHDAMYWYRQDPGQGLRLIYYSQIVNDFQKGDIAEGYSVSREKKESFPLTVTSAQKNPTAFYLCASSLFDRGNSPLHFGNGTRLTVT.

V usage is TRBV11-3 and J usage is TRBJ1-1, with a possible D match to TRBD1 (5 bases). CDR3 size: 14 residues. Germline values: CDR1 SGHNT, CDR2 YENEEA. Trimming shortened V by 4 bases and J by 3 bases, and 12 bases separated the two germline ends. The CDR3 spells CASSSFGGDTEAFF. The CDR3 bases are TGTGCCAGCAGCTCTTTTGGGGGGGACACTGAAGCTTTCTTT.

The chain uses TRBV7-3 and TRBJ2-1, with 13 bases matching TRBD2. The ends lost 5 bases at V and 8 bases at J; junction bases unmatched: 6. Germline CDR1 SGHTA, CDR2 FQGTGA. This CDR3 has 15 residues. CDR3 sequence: CASSRTSGRADEQFF. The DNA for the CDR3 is TGTGCCAGCAGCCGAACTAGCGGGAGGGCCGATGAGCAGTTCTTC.

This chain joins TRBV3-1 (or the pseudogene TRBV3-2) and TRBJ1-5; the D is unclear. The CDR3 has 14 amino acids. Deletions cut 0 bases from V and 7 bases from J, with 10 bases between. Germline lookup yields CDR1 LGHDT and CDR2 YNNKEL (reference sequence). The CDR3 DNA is TGTGCCAGCAGCCAAGAAGGCCGCCCACAGCCCCAGCATTTT. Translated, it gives CASSQEGRPQPQHF.

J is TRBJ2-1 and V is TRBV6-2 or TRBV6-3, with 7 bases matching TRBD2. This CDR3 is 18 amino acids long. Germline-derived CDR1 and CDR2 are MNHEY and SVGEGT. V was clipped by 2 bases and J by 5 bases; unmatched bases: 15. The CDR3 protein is CASSYPALAEAFHNEQFF. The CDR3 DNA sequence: TGTGCCAGCAGTTACCCCGCCCTAGCGGAGGCCTTTCACAATGAGCAGTTCTTC.

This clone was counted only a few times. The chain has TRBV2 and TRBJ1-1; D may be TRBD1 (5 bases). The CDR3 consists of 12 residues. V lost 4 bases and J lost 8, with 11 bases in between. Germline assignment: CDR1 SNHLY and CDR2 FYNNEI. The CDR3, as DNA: TGTGCCAGCAGTGTTCTCAGGGCCGAAGCTTTCTTT. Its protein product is CASSVLRAEAFF.